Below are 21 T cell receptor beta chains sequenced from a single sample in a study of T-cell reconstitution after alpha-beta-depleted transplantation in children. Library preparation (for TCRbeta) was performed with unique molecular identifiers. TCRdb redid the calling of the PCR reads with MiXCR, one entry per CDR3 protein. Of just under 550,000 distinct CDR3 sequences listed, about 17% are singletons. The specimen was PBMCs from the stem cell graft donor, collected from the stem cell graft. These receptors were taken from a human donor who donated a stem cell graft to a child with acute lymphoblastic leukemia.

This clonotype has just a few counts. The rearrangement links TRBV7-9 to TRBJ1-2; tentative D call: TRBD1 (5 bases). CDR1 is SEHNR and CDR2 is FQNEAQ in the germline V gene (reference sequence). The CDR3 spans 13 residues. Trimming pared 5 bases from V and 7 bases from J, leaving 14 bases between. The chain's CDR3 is CASSGGGRSGYTF. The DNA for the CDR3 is TGTGCCAGCAGCGGGGGGGGAAGGAGTGGCTACACCTTC. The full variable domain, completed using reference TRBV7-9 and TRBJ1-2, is DTGVSQNPRHKITKRGQNVTFRCDPISEHNRLYWYRQTLGQGPEFLTYFQNEAQLEKSRLLSDRFSAERPKGSFSTLEIQRTEQGDSAMYLCASSGGGRSGYTFGSGTRLTVV.

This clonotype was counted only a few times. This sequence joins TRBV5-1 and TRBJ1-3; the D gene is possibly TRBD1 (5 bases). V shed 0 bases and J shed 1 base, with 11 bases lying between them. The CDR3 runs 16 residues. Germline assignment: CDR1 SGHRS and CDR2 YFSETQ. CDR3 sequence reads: CASSLVVRGSGNTIYF. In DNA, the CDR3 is TGCGCCAGCAGCTTGGTGGTGAGGGGATCTGGAAACACCATATATTTT.

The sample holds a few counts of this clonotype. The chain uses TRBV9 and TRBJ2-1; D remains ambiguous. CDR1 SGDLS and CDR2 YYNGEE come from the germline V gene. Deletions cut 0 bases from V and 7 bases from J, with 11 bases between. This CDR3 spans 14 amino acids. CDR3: CASSVDQWPNEQFF. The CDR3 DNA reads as TGTGCCAGCAGCGTAGACCAGTGGCCGAATGAGCAGTTCTTC.

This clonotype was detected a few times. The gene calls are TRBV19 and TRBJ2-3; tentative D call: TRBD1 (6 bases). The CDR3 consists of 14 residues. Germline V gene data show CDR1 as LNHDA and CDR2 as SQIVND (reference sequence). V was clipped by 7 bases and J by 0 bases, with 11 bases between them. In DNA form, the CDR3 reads TGTGCCAGTAACCAGGGGCCGAGCACAGATACGCAGTATTTT. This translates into CASNQGPSTDTQYF.

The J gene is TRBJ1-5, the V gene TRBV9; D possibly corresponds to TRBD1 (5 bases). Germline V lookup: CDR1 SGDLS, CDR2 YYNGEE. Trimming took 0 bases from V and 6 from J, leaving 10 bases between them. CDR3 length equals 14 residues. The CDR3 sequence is CASSVDRQGQPQHF. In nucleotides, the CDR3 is TGTGCCAGCAGCGTAGACCGGCAGGGTCAGCCCCAGCATTTT.

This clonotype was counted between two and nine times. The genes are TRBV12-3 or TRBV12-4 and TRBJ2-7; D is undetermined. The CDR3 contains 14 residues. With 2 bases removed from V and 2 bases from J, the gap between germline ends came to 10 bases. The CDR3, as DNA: TGTGCCAGCAGTTTATACGGGCCCACCTACGAGCAGTACTTC. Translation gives CASSLYGPTYEQYF.

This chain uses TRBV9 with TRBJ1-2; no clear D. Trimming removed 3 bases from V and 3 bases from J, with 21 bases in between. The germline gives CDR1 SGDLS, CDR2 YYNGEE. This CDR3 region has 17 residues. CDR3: CASSEFPIRSTHYGYTF. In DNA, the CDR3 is TGTGCCAGCAGCGAATTCCCGATCAGATCGACCCACTATGGCTACACCTTC.

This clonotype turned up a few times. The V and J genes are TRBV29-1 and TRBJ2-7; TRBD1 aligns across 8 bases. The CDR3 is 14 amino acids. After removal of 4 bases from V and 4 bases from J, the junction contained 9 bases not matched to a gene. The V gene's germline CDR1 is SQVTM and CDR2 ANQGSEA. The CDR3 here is CSVGSGTGPYEQYF. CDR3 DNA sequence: TGCAGCGTTGGGTCCGGGACAGGCCCTTACGAGCAGTACTTC.

CDR3 sequence (DNA): TGTGCCAGTAGTATAGCTCCGGGACAGTATCAGCCCCAGCATTTT. Protein product: CASSIAPGQYQPQHF. This chain joins TRBV19 and TRBJ1-5; TRBD1 matches 7 bases. The CDR3 is 15 amino acids. Germline CDR1 LNHDA, CDR2 SQIVND (reference sequence). Germline trimming cut 1 base from V and 5 bases from J; bases unmatched to any gene: 5.

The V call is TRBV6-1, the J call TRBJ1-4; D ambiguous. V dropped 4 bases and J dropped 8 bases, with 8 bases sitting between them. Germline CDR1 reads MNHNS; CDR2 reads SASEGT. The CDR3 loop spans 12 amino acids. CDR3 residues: CASSARREKLFF. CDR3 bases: TGTGCCAGCAGTGCAAGGCGAGAAAAACTGTTTTTT.

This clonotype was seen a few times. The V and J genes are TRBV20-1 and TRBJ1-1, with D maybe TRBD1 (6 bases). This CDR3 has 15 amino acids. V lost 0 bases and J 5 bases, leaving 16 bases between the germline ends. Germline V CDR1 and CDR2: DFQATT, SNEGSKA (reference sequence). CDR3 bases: TGCAGTGCTAGAGACCAGGGGATGGGGTCGACTGAAGCTTTCTTT. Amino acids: CSARDQGMGSTEAFF.

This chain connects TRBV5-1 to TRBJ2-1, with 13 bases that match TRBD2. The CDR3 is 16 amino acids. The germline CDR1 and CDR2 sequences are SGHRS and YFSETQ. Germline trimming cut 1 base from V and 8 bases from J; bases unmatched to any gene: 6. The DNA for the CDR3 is TGCGCCAGCAGCTTGCCGACTAGCGGGAGGTGGCATGAGCAGTTCTTC. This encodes CASSLPTSGRWHEQFF.

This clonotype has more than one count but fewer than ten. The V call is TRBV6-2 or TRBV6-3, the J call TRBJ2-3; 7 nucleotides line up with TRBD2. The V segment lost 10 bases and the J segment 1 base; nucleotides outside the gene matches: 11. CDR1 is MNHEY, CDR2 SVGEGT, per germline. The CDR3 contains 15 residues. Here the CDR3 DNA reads TGTGCCACCACACTCGCTGGACTAGGCACAGATACGCAGTATTTT. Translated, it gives CATTLAGLGTDTQYF.

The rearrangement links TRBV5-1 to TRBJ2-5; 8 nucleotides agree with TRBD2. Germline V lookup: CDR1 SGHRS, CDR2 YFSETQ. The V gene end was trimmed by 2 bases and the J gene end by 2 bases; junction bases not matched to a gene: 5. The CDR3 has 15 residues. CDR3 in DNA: TGCGCCAGCAGCTTTTACTCTAGCGGGCAAGAGACCCAGTACTTC. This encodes CASSFYSSGQETQYF.

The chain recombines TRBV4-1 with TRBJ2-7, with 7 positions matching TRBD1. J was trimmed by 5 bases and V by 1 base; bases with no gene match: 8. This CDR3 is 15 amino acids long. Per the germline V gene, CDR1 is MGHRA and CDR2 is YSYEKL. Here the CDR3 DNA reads TGCGCCAGCAGCCAAGGAGAGACAGGGAACCACGAGCAGTACTTC. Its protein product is CASSQGETGNHEQYF.

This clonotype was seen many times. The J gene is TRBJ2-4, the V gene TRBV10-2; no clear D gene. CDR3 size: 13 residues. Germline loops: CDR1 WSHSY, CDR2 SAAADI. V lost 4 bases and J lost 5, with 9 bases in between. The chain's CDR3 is CASSGGPENIQYF. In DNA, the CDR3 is TGCGCCAGCAGTGGTGGGCCCGAAAACATTCAGTACTTC.

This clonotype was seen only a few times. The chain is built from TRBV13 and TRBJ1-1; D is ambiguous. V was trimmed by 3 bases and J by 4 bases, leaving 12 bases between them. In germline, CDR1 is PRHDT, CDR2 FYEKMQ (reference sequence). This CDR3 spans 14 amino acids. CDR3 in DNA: TGTGCCAGCAGCTTTATAGGGCAATCCACTGAAGCTTTCTTT. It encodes CASSFIGQSTEAFF.

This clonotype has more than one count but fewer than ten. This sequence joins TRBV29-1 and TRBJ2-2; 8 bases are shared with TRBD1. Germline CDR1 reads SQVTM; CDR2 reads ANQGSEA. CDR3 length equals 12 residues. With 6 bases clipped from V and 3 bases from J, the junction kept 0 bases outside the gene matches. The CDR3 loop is CSVTGDTGELFF. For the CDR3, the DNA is TGCAGCGTGACAGGGGACACCGGGGAGCTGTTTTTT.

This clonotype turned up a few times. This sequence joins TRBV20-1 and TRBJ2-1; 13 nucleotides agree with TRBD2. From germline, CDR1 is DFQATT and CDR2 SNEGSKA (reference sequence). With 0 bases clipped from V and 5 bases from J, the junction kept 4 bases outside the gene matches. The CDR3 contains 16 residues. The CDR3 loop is CSARDLGLAGHNEQFF. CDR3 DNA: TGCAGTGCTAGAGATTTGGGACTAGCGGGACACAATGAGCAGTTCTTC.

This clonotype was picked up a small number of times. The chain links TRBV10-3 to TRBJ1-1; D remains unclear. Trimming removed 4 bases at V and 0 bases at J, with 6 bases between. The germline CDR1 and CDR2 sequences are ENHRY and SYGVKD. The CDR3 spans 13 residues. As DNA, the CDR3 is TGTGCCATCAGTGCTAGCCTGAACACTGAAGCTTTCTTT. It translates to CAISASLNTEAFF.

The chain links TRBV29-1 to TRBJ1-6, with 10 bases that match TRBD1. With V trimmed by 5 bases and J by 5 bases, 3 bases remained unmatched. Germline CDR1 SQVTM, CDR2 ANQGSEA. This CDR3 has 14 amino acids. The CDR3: CSVTTGGDNSPLHF. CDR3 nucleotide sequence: TGCAGCGTTACGACAGGGGGCGATAATTCACCCCTCCACTTT.